Listed below are T cell receptor beta chains from one sample, sequenced in a study of cytomegalovirus exposure and HLA in healthy donors. Profiled with immunoSEQ multiplex PCR; TCRdb holds only in-frame clones, not every one. The sample gives about 120,000 clones, 75% to 85% of which show up once; 8.9% is in the top ten. Sequencing used PBMCs. All receptors come from a man aged 30 to 45 in good health and CMV-seropositive. The CDR3 runs from the conserved cysteine through the conserved F or W.

CASSRRTGARGYNEQFF,TRBJ2-1,TRBV14
CASSAYHYEQYF,TRBJ2-7,TRBV2
CASSANRGTGNTIYF,TRBJ1-3,TRBV14
CAWSVLYEAFF,TRBJ1-1,TRBV30
CASSLAGGGDTDTQYF,TRBJ2-3,TRBV5-1
CASSPTGGRDGYTF,TRBJ1-2,TRBV4-2
CASSFKGQGSGEQYF,TRBJ2-7,TRBV11-2
CASSKEDSSGNTIYF,TRBJ1-3,TRBV21-1
CASKQGADTEAFF,TRBJ1-1,TRBV9
CASSLILHSGGGTEAFF,TRBJ1-1,TRBV28
CASSRFSSTDTQYF,TRBJ2-3,TRBV6-1
CASSTRTGEGREKLFF,TRBJ1-4,TRBV4-2
CAGSSGGATSTGELFF,TRBJ2-2,TRBV10-3
CASSAPASGGLSYNEQFF,TRBJ2-1,TRBV9
CASSPTRGRNEKLFF,TRBJ1-4,TRBV18
CASSYSGTGYGDTQYF,TRBJ2-3,TRBV6-6
CASSLFLDGDTDTQYF,TRBJ2-3,TRBV5-1
CASSVGSGSGGYTF,TRBJ1-2,TRBV9
CASSGGFAHEQYF,TRBJ2-7,TRBV5-1
CATSGLQGPGQPQHF,TRBJ1-5,TRBV15
CASSLEGLSNEQFF,TRBJ2-1,TRBV7-9
CASSDPGLESTDTQYF,TRBJ2-3,TRBV9
CASSFRVADTQYF,TRBJ2-3,TRBV7-7